The TCR beta chain described here comes from a study of blood T cells in healthy people across ages. The second PCR ran roughly 6 to 11 cycles with a sample-barcoded 5' primer and J-beta primers. In TCRdb, the 5' RACE reads were re-called with MiXCR into one record per CDR3 protein. The data hold 1.8 million or so distinct CDR3 sequences, with roughly two fifths observed a single time. This clonotype was detected a few times. Its target is not known. Findings of the study overall: Any changes in expanded clonotypes were possibly confounded, as donor CMV status remained unknown. PBMCs that were unsorted prevented a conclusive naive versus antigen-experienced comparison. Researchers deemed the diversity estimates from one million T cells underestimates.

PBMCs, at least 7 million per sample, were isolated. Sequenced input: blood. This TCR was sampled from a human donor in good health.

CDR3 amino acids: CASSPNRYSDTQYF. CDR3 nucleotide sequence: TGTGCCAGCAGCCCTAATAGATACTCAGATACGCAGTATTTT. The genes are TRBV7-3 and TRBJ2-3; D gene ambiguous. Germline V gene data show CDR1 as SGHTA and CDR2 as FQGTGA. The CDR3 runs 14 residues. Trimming took 5 bases from V and 4 from J, leaving 13 bases between them. Based on the CDR3 plus reference TRBV7-3 and TRBJ2-3, the full variable domain is GAGVSQTPSNKVTEKGKYVELRCDPISGHTALYWYRQSLGQGPEFLIYFQGTGAADDSGLPNDRFFAVRPEGSVSTLKIQRTERGDSAVYLCASSPNRYSDTQYFGPGTRLTVL.